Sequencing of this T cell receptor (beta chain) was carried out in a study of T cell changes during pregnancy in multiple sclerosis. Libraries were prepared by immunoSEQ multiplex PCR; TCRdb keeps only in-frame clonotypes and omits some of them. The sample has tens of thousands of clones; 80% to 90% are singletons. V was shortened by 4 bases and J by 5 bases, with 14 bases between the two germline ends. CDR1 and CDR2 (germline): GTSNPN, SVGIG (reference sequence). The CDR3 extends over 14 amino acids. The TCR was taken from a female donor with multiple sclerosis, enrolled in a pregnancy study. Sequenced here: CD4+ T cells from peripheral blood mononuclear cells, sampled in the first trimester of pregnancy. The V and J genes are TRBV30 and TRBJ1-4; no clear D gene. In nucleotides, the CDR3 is TGTGCCTGGACAGGACCGGGCGGGAATGAAAAACTGTTTTTT. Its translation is CAWTGPGGNEKLFF.